The entry below describes one T cell receptor (beta chain). Antigen unknown. This CDR3 is 13 amino acids long. The germline V gene encodes CDR1 SGHTA and CDR2 FQGNSA. V was clipped by 5 bases and J by 8 bases, with 14 bases between them. With 60 Vbeta and 13 Jbeta primers, the PCR was carried out. Sequencing was performed with immunoSEQ multiplex PCR; in TCRdb, only in-frame clones are kept and a portion is missing. The ten top clones account for roughly 3.5%, within a sample of 120,000 or so clones. These data are taken from a study of cytomegalovirus exposure and HLA in healthy donors. Study-level results: TCR beta chains numbering more than 150 were designated cytomegalovirus-associated. Later analysis suggested most CMV-associated TCR beta chains were HLA-restricted. Follow-up analysis later connected one missense variant in DCLRE1C with trimming of TCR beta V- and J-genes.

Input material: PBMCs. This sequence originates from a young man in good health and CMV-seronegative. V and J are TRBV7-2 and TRBJ2-3; D gene ambiguous. For the CDR3, the DNA is TGTGCCAGCAGCGCCGAGTATCTCGGTACGCAGTATTTT. The encoded protein is CASSAEYLGTQYF.